A single sample gave rise to the 15 T cell receptor beta chains below, sequenced in a study of shared clonotypes between healthy human individuals (dated by TCRdb to 2018 to 2020). To prepare the library, the immunoSEQ multiplex PCR assay was applied. This immuneACCESS table, as held by TCRdb, lists in-frame sequences with V and J called but not all clones. Of the missing ones, under half trace to an unresolved V gene in checked studies; the others have no known cause. For this sample there are 640,000 or so clones; approximately 79% appear just once. Clones ranked in the top ten supply 1.8% of the sample. Source material: memory CD4+ T cells sorted from blood. What this sample's cell subset or site label stands for: CD45RA-negative fraction. These receptors were taken from a woman aged 25 to 39 in good health.

This clone was seen ten or more times. CDR3 coding DNA: TGTGCCAGCAGCGGTCCGGGAGACAATCAGCCCCAGCATTTT. Translating gives CASSGPGDNQPQHF. The rearrangement joins TRBV7-9 to TRBJ1-5, with unresolved D. Germline V gene sequence: CDR1 SEHNR, CDR2 FQNEAQ (reference sequence). V was clipped by 5 bases and J by 3 bases, with 11 bases between them. CDR3 size: 14 residues.

This chain joins TRBV27 and TRBJ2-1; tentatively, D is TRBD1 (5 bases). Germline CDR1 MNHEY, CDR2 SMNVEV (reference sequence). The V end lost 6 bases, the J end lost 5 bases, and 8 bases lay between the germline ends. The CDR3 totals 12 residues. CDR3 loop: CASSTGHNEQFF. The CDR3 DNA reads as TGTGCCAGCAGCACAGGCCACAATGAGCAGTTCTTC.

V and J are TRBV5-1 and TRBJ2-7; 11 nucleotides line up with TRBD2. Per germline, CDR1 SGHRS and CDR2 YFSETQ. Trimming at V came to 4 bases and at J to 2 bases, leaving 5 bases not matched to a gene. The CDR3 consists of 15 residues. CDR3 region: CASSPRLAGTYEQYF. Here the CDR3 DNA reads TGCGCCAGCAGCCCAAGACTAGCGGGGACCTACGAGCAGTACTTC.

This chain uses TRBV28 with TRBJ2-2; D gene unclear. V was shortened by 6 bases and J by 4 bases, with 6 bases between the two germline ends. CDR1 and CDR2 (germline): MDHEN, SYDVKM. This CDR3 is 12 amino acids long. The CDR3 loop is CASRSGTGELFF. The DNA of the CDR3 is TGTGCCAGCAGATCGGGCACCGGGGAGCTGTTTTTT.

The chain joins TRBV29-1 to TRBJ1-2; D unresolved. The CDR3 is 11 residues long. Germline values: CDR1 SQVTM, CDR2 ANQGSEA. V lost 4 bases, J lost 5 bases, and 8 bases lay in between. The CDR3 DNA reads TGCAGCGTTGGGGAGGTGTATGGCTACACCTTC. Translating it yields CSVGEVYGYTF.

As for this clone: Possible read error: a much larger clone is one base away. This rearrangement joins TRBV27 to TRBJ2-7, with TRBD1 matching over 9 bases. Looked up from germline, CDR1 is MNHEY and CDR2 is SMNVEV (reference sequence). The CDR3 runs to 15 residues. V lost 4 bases to trimming and J lost 3 bases; unmatched junction nucleotides: 7. In DNA, the CDR3 is TGTGCCAGCAGTTCATCCGGGACAGGGATCTACGAGCAGTACTTC. It yields the protein CASSSSGTGIYEQYF.

The V gene is TRBV28, the J gene TRBJ1-1; D is unresolved. Between the trimmed V and J ends, which lost 3 bases and 3 bases, there was a span of 11 bases. Germline values: CDR1 MDHEN, CDR2 SYDVKM. This CDR3 has 14 amino acids. As DNA, the CDR3 is TGTGCCAGCAGTTTTTCCGGGCAGTACACTGAAGCTTTCTTT. It specifies CASSFSGQYTEAFF.

As to this clone: The sample contains more than one DNA sequence encoding this CDR3. The V and J genes are TRBV18 and TRBJ2-7; no firm D call. This CDR3 spans 13 amino acids. Germline CDR1 reads KGHSH; CDR2 reads LQKENI. The ends were cut back, 2 bases at V and 1 base at J, with 6 bases in the middle. DNA for the CDR3: TGTGCCAGCTCACCAGGCAGTTCCTACGAGCAGTACTTC. It is translated as CASSPGSSYEQYF.

The chain's CDR3 is CASSDGYNYGYTF. The CDR3 nucleotides are TGTGCCAGTAGCGACGGGTACAACTATGGCTACACCTTC. The V gene is TRBV19, the J gene TRBJ1-2; D gene ambiguous. The CDR3 loop spans 13 amino acids. The V gene lost 6 bases and the J gene lost 2 bases, with 10 bases spanning the gap. Germline V gene lookup returns CDR1 LNHDA and CDR2 SQIVND (reference sequence).

The chain uses TRBV19 and TRBJ1-2; 8 bases are shared with TRBD1. Germline assignment: CDR1 LNHDA and CDR2 SQIVND (reference sequence). The CDR3 length is 14 residues. J was trimmed by 13 bases and V by 0 bases; bases with no gene match: 10. The CDR3 reads CASSIDPLTGASTF. CDR3 bases: TGTGCCAGTAGTATAGATCCTTTGACAGGGGCCTCCACCTTC.

The V and J genes are TRBV6-5 and TRBJ2-2, with D unclear. In germline, CDR1 is MNHEY, CDR2 SVGAGI. The V end lost 4 bases, the J end lost 4 bases, and 10 bases lay between the germline ends. The CDR3 is 14 amino acids. CDR3 DNA: TGTGCCAGCAGTTTCTCCGGGCGCACCGGGGAGCTGTTTTTT. Translated: CASSFSGRTGELFF.

The CDR3 DNA sequence: TGCGCCAGCAGCTTGGCCTGGGGACCCGGAGAGACCCAGTACTTC. Encoded protein: CASSLAWGPGETQYF. The rearrangement links TRBV5-1 to TRBJ2-5; TRBD1 or TRBD2 may be the D gene (5 bases each). The CDR3 is made up of 15 amino acids. Trimming stripped 0 bases from V and 4 bases from J, with 13 bases between. The V gene's germline CDR1 is SGHRS and CDR2 YFSETQ.

The gene calls are TRBV5-6 and TRBJ2-3; TRBD1 agrees at 7 bases. Germline-derived CDR1 and CDR2 are SGHDT and YYEEEE. The CDR3 covers 16 residues. With V trimmed by 2 bases and J by 6 bases, 12 bases remained unmatched. The CDR3 region has the DNA TGTGCCAGCAGCTTATATTGGGCTGGACAGGCGGATACGCAGTATTTT. Protein sequence: CASSLYWAGQADTQYF.

CDR3 coding DNA: TGTGCCAGCAGTGGACTAGCGGGACTCTCCTACAATGAGCAGTTCTTC. Amino acids: CASSGLAGLSYNEQFF. The chain employs TRBV6-1 and TRBJ2-1, with 11 bases that match TRBD2. In germline, CDR1 is MNHNS, CDR2 SASEGT. CDR3 length: 16 residues. V lost 4 bases to trimming and J lost 0 bases; unmatched junction nucleotides: 2.

The genes are TRBV30 and TRBJ2-4; the match to TRBD2 covers 7 bases. CDR3 size: 13 residues. The ends lost 5 bases at V and 5 bases at J; junction bases unmatched: 6. Looked up from germline, CDR1 is GTSNPN and CDR2 is SVGIG (reference sequence). The CDR3 sequence: CAWERDHQNIQYF. CDR3 DNA: TGTGCCTGGGAGCGGGATCACCAAAACATTCAGTACTTC.